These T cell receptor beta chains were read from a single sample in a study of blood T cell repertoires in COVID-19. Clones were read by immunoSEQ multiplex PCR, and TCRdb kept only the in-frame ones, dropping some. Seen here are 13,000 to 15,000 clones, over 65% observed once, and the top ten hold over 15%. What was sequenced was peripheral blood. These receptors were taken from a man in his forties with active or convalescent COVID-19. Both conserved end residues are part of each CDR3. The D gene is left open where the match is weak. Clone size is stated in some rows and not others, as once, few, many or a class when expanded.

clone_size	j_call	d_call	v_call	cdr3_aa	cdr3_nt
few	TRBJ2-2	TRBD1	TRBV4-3	CASSQDWGTGSGELFF	TGCGCCAGCAGCCAAGATTGGGGGACAGGGTCCGGGGAGCTGTTTTTT
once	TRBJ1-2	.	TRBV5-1	CASSLGQSSNGYTF	TGCGCCAGCAGCTTGGGACAGAGCTCAAATGGCTACACCTTC
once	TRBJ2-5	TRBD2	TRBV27	CASTQRGGQETQYF	TGTGCCAGCACTCAGCGGGGGGGACAAGAGACCCAGTACTTC
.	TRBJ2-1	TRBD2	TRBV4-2	CASSQDFQVAGADNEQFF	TGTGCCAGCAGCCAAGACTTCCAGGTAGCGGGGGCCGACAATGAGCAGTTCTTC
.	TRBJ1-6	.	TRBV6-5	CANRTPNSPLHF	TGTGCCAACCGGACACCGAATTCACCCCTCCACTTT
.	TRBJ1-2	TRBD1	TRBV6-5	CASSLGQSYGYTF	TGTGCCAGCAGTTTGGGACAGTCATATGGCTACACCTTC
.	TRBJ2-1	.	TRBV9	CASSVGGESSYNEQFF	TGTGCCAGCAGCGTAGGCGGCGAGAGCTCCTACAATGAGCAGTTCTTC
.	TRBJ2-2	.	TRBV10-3	CAIRLQGNTGELFF	TGTGCCATTAGGCTGCAGGGGAACACCGGGGAGCTGTTTTTT
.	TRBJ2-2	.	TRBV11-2	CASSQERRELFF	TGTGCCAGCAGCCAAGAGCGGAGGGAGCTGTTTTTT
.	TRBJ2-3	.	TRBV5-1	CASSSGERGPDTQYF	TGCGCCAGCAGCTCAGGGGAGCGGGGACCCGATACGCAGTATTTT
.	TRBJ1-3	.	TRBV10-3	CAISEQGTGNTIYF	TGTGCCATCAGTGAGCAGGGAACTGGAAACACCATATATTTT
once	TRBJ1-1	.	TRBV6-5	CASSPYSGADPEAFF	TGTGCCAGCAGTCCTTACTCAGGGGCGGATCCTGAAGCTTTCTTT
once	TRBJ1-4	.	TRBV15	CATSRDPGTNEKLFF	TGTGCCACCAGCAGAGATCCCGGGACTAATGAAAAACTGTTTTTT
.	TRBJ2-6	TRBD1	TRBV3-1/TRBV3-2	CASSPDRGRTGANVLTF	TGTGCCAGCAGCCCCGACAGGGGGCGTACTGGGGCCAACGTCCTGACTTTC
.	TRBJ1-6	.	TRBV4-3	CASSPGQGVVSPLHF	TGCGCCAGCAGCCCCGGTCAAGGGGTTGTGTCACCCCTCCACTTT